The 20 T cell receptor beta chains below all came from one sample that was sequenced in a study of CXCR3-negative and CXCR3-positive naive CD8 T cells. Study-wide results and limits: CXCR3-negative naive cells had less hydrophobic TRB CDR3s than did CXCR3-positive naive cells.

5' RACE with UMI labels generated the TRB cDNA libraries. TCRdb re-analyzed the 5' RACE reads; it lists each CDR3 protein once, without DNA. The sample holds approximately 88,000 distinct CDR3 sequences. The antigens for these receptors are not known. The sequenced sample consisted of naive CXCR3+ CD8+ T cells from blood. As to subset: CD45RO-CCR7+CD27+CD95- naive CD8+ T cells expressing CXCR3 (TNR3+). Receptors originate from a human donor in good health. Some clones in this sample may be carry-over from other donors' samples.

The chain combines TRBV7-6 with TRBJ1-5. Germline V CDR1 and CDR2: SGHVS, FNYEAQ. CDR3 length: 18 amino acids. The CDR3 reads CASSTDPRSSSSNQPQHF. The complete variable domain, with remaining parts taken from reference TRBV7-6 and TRBJ1-5, reads GAGVSQSPRYKVTKRGQDVALRCDPISGHVSLYWYRQALGQGPEFLTYFNYEAQQDKSGLPNDRFSAERPEGSISTLTIQRTEQRDSAMYRCASSTDPRSSSSNQPQHFGDGTRLSIL.

This chain uses TRBV12-3 or TRBV12-4 with TRBJ2-5; absent DNA, TCRdb's TRBD2 call cannot be checked. The CDR3 consists of 15 residues. CDR3 sequence reads: CASKLGTSGQETQYF.

This chain joins TRBV6-5 and TRBJ2-1; TCRdb's assignment of TRBD1 cannot be checked, as there is no DNA. Germline values: CDR1 MNHEY, CDR2 SVGAGI. CDR3 size: 14 residues. CDR3 amino acids: CASSYGPRGNEQFF.

The chain combines TRBV6-2 or TRBV6-3 with TRBJ2-3. Germline CDR1 reads MNHEY; CDR2 reads SVGEGT. The CDR3 runs 11 residues. This chain's CDR3 is CASTRGDTQYF.

This chain connects TRBV4-3 to TRBJ2-2; TCRdb picks TRBD1, but there is no DNA to check that call. The CDR3 contains 16 residues. Germline CDR1 LGHNA, CDR2 YSLEER. The CDR3 sequence: CASGRGADGTTGELFF.

The chain employs TRBV7-9 and TRBJ2-7. This CDR3 is 12 amino acids long. In germline, CDR1 is SEHNR, CDR2 FQNEAQ (reference sequence). The CDR3 here is CASSAAFYEQYF.

This chain joins TRBV5-1 and TRBJ2-7; absent DNA, TCRdb's TRBD1 call cannot be checked. The length of the CDR3 is 15 residues. CDR1 is SGHRS and CDR2 is YFSETQ in the germline V gene. CDR3 amino acids: CASSLGTAFSYEQYF.

V usage is TRBV19 and J usage is TRBJ2-1. This CDR3 has 14 residues. CDR1 LNHDA and CDR2 SQIVND come from the germline V gene (reference sequence). CDR3 sequence: CASSGSREYGEQFF.

This rearrangement joins TRBV5-1 to TRBJ2-1; checking the TCRdb D call of TRBD2 is not possible without DNA. CDR3 length equals 19 residues. The V gene's germline CDR1 is SGHRS and CDR2 YFSETQ. CDR3 sequence reads: CASSLHGLAGVSSYNEQFF.

This chain links TRBV6-5 with TRBJ2-7; lacking DNA, the TRBD1 call made by TCRdb goes unchecked. CDR1 and CDR2 (germline): MNHEY, SVGAGI. The CDR3 is made up of 14 amino acids. The CDR3 region is CASSYLGQGHEQYF.

The gene calls are TRBV5-1 and TRBJ2-2. CDR3 size: 13 residues. Germline V lookup: CDR1 SGHRS, CDR2 YFSETQ. CDR3 loop: CASSLTFREELFF.

The chain combines TRBV5-1 with TRBJ1-2. Germline values: CDR1 SGHRS, CDR2 YFSETQ. The length of the CDR3 is 14 residues. CDR3 in amino acids: CASSSFDSNYGYTF.

The chain employs TRBV11-2 and TRBJ2-1; TCRdb indicates TRBD1, and absent DNA this call remains unverified. This CDR3 has 15 amino acids. Germline-derived CDR1 and CDR2 are SGHAT and FQNNGV. The CDR3 loop reads CASSFTTGLVDEQFF. Full variable domain (rest looked up from reference TRBV11-2 and TRBJ2-1): EAGVAQSPRYKIIEKRQSVAFWCNPISGHATLYWYQQILGQGPKLLIQFQNNGVVDDSQLPKDRFSAERLKGVDSTLKIQPAKLEDSAVYLCASSFTTGLVDEQFFGPGTRLTVL.

V gene TRBV25-1 combines with J gene TRBJ2-2. This CDR3 has 14 residues. Germline V gives CDR1 MGHDK, CDR2 SYGVNS. The CDR3 sequence is CASSEGADTGELFF.

The chain joins TRBV15 to TRBJ1-1; TCRdb proposes TRBD1, but this gene call is untestable without DNA. CDR1 is LNHNV, CDR2 YYDKDF, per germline (reference sequence). This CDR3 contains 13 residues. This CDR3 reads CATRPGGGTEAFF.

The chain recombines TRBV5-5 with TRBJ2-5; TCRdb indicates TRBD1, and absent DNA this call remains unverified. The V gene's germline CDR1 is SGHKS and CDR2 YYEKEE (reference sequence). CDR3 size: 16 residues. The CDR3 reads CASSSDRGQNRETQYF. Filled out from reference TRBV5-5 and TRBJ2-5, the complete variable domain reads DAGVTQSPTHLIKTRGQQVTLRCSPISGHKSVSWYQQVLGQGPQFIFQYYEKEERGRGNFPDRFSARQFPNYSSELNVNALLLGDSALYLCASSSDRGQNRETQYFGPGTRLLVL.

This chain links TRBV13 with TRBJ2-7; there is no DNA to check the TCRdb D call of TRBD1. The CDR3 is 15 amino acids. In germline, CDR1 is PRHDT, CDR2 FYEKMQ (reference sequence). CDR3: CASSPPPGGAGEQYF.

The V and J genes are TRBV7-9 and TRBJ1-2; absent DNA, TCRdb's TRBD1 call cannot be checked. This CDR3 has 11 residues. Germline CDR1 and CDR2: SEHNR and FQNEAQ (reference sequence). The chain's CDR3 is CASSSDTVWTF.

This chain joins TRBV29-1 and TRBJ2-5. The CDR3 runs to 13 residues. The germline V gene has CDR1 SQVTM and CDR2 ANQGSEA. This chain's CDR3 is CSVEEYFEETQYF.

The chain uses TRBV3-1 and TRBJ1-1. The germline V gene encodes CDR1 LGHDT and CDR2 YNNKEL (reference sequence). The CDR3 consists of 11 residues. The CDR3 sequence: CASSSRTKAFF.